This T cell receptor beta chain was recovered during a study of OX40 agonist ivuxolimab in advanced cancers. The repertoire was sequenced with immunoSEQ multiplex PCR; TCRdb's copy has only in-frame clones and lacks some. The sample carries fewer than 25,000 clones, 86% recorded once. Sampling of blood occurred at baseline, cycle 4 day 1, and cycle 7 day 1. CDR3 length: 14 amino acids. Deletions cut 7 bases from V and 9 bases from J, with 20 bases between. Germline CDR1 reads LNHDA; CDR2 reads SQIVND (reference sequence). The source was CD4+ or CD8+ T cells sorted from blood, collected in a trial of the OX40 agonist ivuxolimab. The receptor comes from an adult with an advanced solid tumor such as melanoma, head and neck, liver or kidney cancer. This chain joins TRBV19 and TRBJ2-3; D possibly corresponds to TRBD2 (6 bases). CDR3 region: CASTERARRGTQYF. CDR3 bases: TGTGCCAGTACCGAGCGGGCTAGGAGAGGAACGCAGTATTTT.